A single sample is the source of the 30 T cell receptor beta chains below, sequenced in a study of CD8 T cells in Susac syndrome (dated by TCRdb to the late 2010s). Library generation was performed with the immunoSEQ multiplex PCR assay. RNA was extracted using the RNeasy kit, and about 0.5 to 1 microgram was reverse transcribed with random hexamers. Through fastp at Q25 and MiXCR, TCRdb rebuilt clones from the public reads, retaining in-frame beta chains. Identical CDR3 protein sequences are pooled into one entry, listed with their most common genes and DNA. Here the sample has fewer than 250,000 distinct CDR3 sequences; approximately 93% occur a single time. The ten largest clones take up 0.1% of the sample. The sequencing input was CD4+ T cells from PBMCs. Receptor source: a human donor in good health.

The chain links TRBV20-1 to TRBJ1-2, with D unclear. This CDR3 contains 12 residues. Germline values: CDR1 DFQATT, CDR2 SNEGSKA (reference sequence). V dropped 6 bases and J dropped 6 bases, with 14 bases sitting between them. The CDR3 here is CSAAQWVNGYTF. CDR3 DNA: TGCAGTGCGGCGCAGTGGGTTAATGGCTACACCTTC.

This chain's CDR3 is CASSSGGGNSPLHF. In nucleotides, the CDR3 is TGTGCCAGCAGTTCAGGGGGGGGAAATTCACCCCTCCACTTT. The V gene is TRBV6-6, the J gene TRBJ1-6, with TRBD1 identical over 7 bases. V dropped 4 bases and J dropped 7; count of bases not matched to a gene: 4. Per germline, CDR1 MNHNY and CDR2 SVGAGI (reference sequence). The length of the CDR3 is 14 residues.

DNA for the CDR3: TGTGCCAGCAGCTTAATGTGGAGCGGGCTACCCTACGAGCAGTACTTC. It translates to CASSLMWSGLPYEQYF. The V call is TRBV5-6, the J call TRBJ2-7; D might be TRBD2 (6 bases). This CDR3 contains 16 residues. Per germline, CDR1 SGHDT and CDR2 YYEEEE. Trimming left V 2 bases short and J 2 bases short, with 17 bases between.

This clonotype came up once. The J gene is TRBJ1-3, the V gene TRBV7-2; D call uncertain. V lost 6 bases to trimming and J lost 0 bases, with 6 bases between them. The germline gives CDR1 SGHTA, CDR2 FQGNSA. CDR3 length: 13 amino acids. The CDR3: CASRLSSGNTIYF. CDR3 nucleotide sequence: TGTGCCAGCAGATTAAGCTCTGGAAACACCATATATTTT. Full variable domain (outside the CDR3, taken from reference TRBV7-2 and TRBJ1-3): GAGVSQSPSNKVTEKGKDVELRCDPISGHTALYWYRQSLGQGLEFLIYFQGNSAPDKSGLPSDRFSAERTGGSVSTLTIQRTQQEDSAVYLCASRLSSGNTIYFGEGSWLTVV.

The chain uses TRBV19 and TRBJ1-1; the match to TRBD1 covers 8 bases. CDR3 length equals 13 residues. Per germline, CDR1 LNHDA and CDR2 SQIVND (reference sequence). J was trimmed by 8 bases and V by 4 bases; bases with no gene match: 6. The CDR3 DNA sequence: TGTGCCAGTAGTAAAAGGACAGGGTACGAAGCTTTCTTT. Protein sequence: CASSKRTGYEAFF. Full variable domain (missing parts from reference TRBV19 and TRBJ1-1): DGGITQSPKYLFRKEGQNVTLSCEQNLNHDAMYWYRQDPGQGLRLIYYSQIVNDFQKGDIAEGYSVSREKKESFPLTVTSAQKNPTAFYLCASSKRTGYEAFFGQGTRLTVV.

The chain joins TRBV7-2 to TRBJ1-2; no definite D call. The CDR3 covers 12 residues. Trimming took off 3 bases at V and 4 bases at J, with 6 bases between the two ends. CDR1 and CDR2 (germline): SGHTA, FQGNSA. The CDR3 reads CASSFDPYGYTF. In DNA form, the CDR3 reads TGTGCCAGCAGCTTCGACCCCTATGGCTACACCTTC.

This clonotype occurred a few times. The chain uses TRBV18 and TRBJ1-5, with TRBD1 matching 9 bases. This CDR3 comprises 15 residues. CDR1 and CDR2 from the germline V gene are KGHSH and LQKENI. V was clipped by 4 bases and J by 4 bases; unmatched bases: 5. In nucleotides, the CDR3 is TGTGCCAGCTCACGGGACAGGGTCGGGAATCAGCCCCAGCATTTT. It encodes CASSRDRVGNQPQHF.

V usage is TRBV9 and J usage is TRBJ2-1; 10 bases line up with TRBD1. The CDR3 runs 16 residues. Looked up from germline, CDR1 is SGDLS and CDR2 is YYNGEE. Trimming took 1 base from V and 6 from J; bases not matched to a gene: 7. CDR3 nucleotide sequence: TGTGCCAGCAGCGTACGAGGGGACAGGGGTCCCAATGAGCAGTTCTTC. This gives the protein CASSVRGDRGPNEQFF.

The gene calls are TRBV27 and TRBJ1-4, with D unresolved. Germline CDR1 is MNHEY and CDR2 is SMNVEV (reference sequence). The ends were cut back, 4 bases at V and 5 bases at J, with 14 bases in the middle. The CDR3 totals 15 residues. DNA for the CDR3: TGTGCCAGCAGTTCTATTCAGAGGGTCAATGAAAAACTGTTTTTT. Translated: CASSSIQRVNEKLFF.

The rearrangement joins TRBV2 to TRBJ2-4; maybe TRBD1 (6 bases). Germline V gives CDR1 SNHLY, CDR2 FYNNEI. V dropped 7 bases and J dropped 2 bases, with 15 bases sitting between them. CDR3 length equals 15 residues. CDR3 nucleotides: TGTGCCAGCATATTGAGCAGGGGTACCAAAAACATTCAGTACTTC. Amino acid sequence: CASILSRGTKNIQYF.

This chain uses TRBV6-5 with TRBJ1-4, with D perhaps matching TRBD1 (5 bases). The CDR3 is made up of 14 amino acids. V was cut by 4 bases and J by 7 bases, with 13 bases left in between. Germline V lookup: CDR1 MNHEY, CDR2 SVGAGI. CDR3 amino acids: CASSFRESGEKLFF. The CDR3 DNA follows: TGTGCCAGCAGTTTCAGGGAGAGTGGTGAAAAACTGTTTTTT.

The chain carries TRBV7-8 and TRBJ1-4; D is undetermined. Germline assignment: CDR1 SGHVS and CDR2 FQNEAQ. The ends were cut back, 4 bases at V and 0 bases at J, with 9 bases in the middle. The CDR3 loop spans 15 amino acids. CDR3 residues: CASSSRPSTNEKLFF. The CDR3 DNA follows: TGTGCCAGCAGCTCCCGGCCCTCAACTAATGAAAAACTGTTTTTT.

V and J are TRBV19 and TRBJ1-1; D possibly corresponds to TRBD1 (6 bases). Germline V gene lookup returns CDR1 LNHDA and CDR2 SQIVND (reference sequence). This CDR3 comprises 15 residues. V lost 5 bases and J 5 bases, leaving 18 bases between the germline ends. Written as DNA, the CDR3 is TGTGCCAGTAGTGGAGGGGGACGGAGGCAGACTGAAGCTTTCTTT. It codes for CASSGGGRRQTEAFF.

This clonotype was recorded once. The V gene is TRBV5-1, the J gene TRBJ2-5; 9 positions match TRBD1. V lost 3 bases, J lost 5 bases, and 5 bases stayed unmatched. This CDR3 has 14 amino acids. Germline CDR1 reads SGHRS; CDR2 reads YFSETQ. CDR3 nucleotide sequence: TGCGCCAGCAGCTGGACAGGGGACGGGGAGACCCAGTACTTC. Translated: CASSWTGDGETQYF.

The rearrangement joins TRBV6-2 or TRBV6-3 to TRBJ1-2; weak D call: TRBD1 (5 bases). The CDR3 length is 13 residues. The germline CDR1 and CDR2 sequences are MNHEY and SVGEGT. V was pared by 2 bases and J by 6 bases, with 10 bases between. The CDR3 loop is CASSYLPGNGYTF. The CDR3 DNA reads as TGTGCCAGCAGTTACCTCCCAGGGAATGGCTACACCTTC.

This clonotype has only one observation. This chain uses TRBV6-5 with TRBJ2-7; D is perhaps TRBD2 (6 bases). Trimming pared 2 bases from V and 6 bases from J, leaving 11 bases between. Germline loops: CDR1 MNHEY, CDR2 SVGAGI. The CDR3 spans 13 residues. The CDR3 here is CASSYVGGGEQYV. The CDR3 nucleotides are TGTGCCAGCAGTTACGTGGGGGGTGGCGAGCAGTACGTC.

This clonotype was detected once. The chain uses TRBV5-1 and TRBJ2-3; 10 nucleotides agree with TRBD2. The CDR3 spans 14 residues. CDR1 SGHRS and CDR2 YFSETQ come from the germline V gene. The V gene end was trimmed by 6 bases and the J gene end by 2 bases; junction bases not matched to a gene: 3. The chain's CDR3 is CASTSGGNTDTQYF. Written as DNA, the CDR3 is TGCGCCAGCACTAGCGGGGGAAACACAGATACGCAGTATTTT.

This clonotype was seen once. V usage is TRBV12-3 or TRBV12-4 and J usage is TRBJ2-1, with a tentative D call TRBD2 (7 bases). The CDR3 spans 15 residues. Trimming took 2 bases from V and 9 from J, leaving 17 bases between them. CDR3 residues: CASSLRGGVIGEQFF. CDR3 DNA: TGTGCCAGCAGTTTAAGGGGGGGGGTCATCGGTGAGCAGTTCTTC.

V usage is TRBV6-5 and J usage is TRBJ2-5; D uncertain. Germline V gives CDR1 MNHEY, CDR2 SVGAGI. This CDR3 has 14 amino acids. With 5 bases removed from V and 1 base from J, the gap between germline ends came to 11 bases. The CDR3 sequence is CASSPGRIQETQYF. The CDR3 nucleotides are TGTGCCAGCAGTCCCGGACGGATCCAAGAGACCCAGTACTTC.

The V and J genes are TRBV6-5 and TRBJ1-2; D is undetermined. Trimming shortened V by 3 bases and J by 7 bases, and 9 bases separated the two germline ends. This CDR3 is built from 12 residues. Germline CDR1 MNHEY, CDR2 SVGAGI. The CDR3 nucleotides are TGTGCCAGCAGTTATCAGGCGAGTGGCTACACCTTC. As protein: CASSYQASGYTF.

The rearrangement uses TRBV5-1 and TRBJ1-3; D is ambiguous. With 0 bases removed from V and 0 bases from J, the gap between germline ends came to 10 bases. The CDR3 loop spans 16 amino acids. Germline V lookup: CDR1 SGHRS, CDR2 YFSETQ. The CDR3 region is CASSLATPGSGNTIYF. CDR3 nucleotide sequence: TGCGCCAGCAGCTTGGCAACACCTGGCTCTGGAAACACCATATATTTT.

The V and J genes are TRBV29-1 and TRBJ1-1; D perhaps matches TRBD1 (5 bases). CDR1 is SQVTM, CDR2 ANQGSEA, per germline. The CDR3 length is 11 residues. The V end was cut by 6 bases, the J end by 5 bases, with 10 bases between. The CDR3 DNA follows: TGCAGCGTCGCTCGGGGGACTGAAGCTTTCTTT. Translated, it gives CSVARGTEAFF. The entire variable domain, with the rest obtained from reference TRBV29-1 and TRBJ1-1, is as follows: SAVISQKPSRDICQRGTSLTIQCQVDSQVTMMFWYRQQPGQSLTLIATANQGSEATYESGFVIDKFPISRPNLTFSTLTVSNMSPEDSSIYLCSVARGTEAFFGQGTRLTVV.

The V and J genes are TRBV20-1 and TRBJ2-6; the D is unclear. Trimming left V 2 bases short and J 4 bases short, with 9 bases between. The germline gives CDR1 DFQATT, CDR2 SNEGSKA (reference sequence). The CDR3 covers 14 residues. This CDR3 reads CSARRMSGANVLTF. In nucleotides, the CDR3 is TGCAGTGCTAGAAGGATGTCCGGGGCCAACGTCCTGACTTTC.

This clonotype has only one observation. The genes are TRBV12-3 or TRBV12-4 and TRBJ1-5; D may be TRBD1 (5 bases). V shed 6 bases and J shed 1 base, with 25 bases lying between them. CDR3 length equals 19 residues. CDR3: CASRADPGSGLSSNQPQHF. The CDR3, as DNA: TGTGCCAGCAGGGCAGACCCAGGGAGTGGTCTCTCCAGCAATCAGCCCCAGCATTTT.

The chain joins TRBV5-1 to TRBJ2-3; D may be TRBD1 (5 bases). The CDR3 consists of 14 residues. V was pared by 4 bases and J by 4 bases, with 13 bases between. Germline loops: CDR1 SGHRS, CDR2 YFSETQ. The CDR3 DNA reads TGCGCCAGCAGCCTCCAGGGTGCGGCAGATACGCAGTATTTT. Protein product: CASSLQGAADTQYF.

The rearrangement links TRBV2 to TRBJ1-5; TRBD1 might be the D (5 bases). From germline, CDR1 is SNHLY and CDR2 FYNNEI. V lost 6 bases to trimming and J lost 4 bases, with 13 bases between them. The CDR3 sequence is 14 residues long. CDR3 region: CASRGDGTNQPQHF. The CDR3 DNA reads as TGTGCCAGCAGGGGGGACGGAACGAATCAGCCCCAGCATTTT.

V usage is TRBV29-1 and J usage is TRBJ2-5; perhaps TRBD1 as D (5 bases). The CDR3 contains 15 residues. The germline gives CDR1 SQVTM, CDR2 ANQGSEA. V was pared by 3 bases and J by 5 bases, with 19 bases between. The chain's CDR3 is CSVDSHLRRGETQYF. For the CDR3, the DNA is TGCAGCGTTGACTCGCACCTACGAAGGGGCGAGACCCAGTACTTC.

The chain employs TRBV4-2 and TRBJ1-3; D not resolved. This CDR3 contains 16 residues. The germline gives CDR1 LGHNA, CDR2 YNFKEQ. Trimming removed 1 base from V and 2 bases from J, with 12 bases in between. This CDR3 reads CASSQARGKTGNTIYF. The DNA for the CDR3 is TGTGCCAGCAGCCAAGCCCGGGGTAAAACTGGAAACACCATATATTTT.

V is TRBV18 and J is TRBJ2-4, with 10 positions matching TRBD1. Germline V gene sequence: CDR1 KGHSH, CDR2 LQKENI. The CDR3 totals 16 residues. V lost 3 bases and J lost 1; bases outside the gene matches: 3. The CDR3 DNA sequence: TGTGCCAGCTCACCCCGGACAGGGGGGGCCAAAAACATTCAGTACTTC. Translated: CASSPRTGGAKNIQYF.

The CDR3 protein is CASSLSGLALSGELFF. The CDR3, as DNA: TGTGCCAGCAGCTTGTCGGGACTAGCCCTCTCCGGGGAGCTGTTTTTT. The rearrangement joins TRBV5-4 to TRBJ2-2, with TRBD2 identical over 9 bases. The CDR3 is 16 residues long. With V trimmed by 1 base and J by 6 bases, 7 bases remained unmatched. CDR1 SGHNT and CDR2 YYREEE come from the germline V gene (reference sequence).